Each of the 29 T cell receptor beta chains below was sequenced from the same sample in a study of OX40 agonist ivuxolimab in advanced cancers. Libraries were prepared by immunoSEQ multiplex PCR; TCRdb keeps only in-frame clonotypes and omits some of them. The sample has approximately 52,000 clones, around 94% seen once. The specimen was CD4+ or CD8+ T cells sorted from blood, collected in a trial of the OX40 agonist ivuxolimab. The receptors were sampled from an adult with an advanced solid tumor such as melanoma, head and neck, liver or kidney cancer.

The chain uses TRBV4-3 and TRBJ2-1; D is perhaps TRBD1 or TRBD2 (5 bases each). The CDR3 totals 15 residues. Trimming stripped 4 bases from V and 4 bases from J, with 14 bases between. From germline, CDR1 is LGHNA and CDR2 YSLEER. The DNA for the CDR3 is TGCGCCAGCAGCCCCGGGACGGCATATTACAATGAGCAGTTCTTC. Its translation: CASSPGTAYYNEQFF.

The genes are TRBV4-1 and TRBJ1-1; D is perhaps TRBD1 (5 bases). Trimming removed 4 bases from V and 0 bases from J, with 9 bases in between. The germline V gene encodes CDR1 MGHRA and CDR2 YSYEKL. The CDR3 covers 14 residues. This CDR3 is CASSPGLLNTEAFF. In DNA, the CDR3 is TGCGCCAGCAGCCCGGGACTCCTGAACACTGAAGCTTTCTTT.

In its sample, this clone was seen once. The chain carries TRBV7-8 and TRBJ2-1; unclear D gene. V lost 5 bases and J 0 bases, leaving 14 bases between the germline ends. Germline-derived CDR1 and CDR2 are SGHVS and FQNEAQ. The CDR3 has 16 residues. CDR3 region: CASSPRPADSYNEQFF. CDR3 DNA: TGTGCCAGCAGCCCCCGGCCAGCTGACTCCTACAATGAGCAGTTCTTC.

The rearrangement uses TRBV27 and TRBJ2-7; the D is unclear. The CDR3 runs 12 residues. Germline CDR1 and CDR2: MNHEY and SMNVEV (reference sequence). Trimming shortened V by 2 bases and J by 6 bases, and 8 bases separated the two germline ends. CDR3 in DNA: TGTGCCAGCAGTTTACCCACGGGCGAGCAGTACTTC. It codes for CASSLPTGEQYF.

This chain joins TRBV28 and TRBJ2-1; D may be TRBD2 (6 bases). The CDR3 runs 18 residues. V lost 6 bases to trimming and J lost 0 bases, with 21 bases between them. The V gene's germline CDR1 is MDHEN and CDR2 SYDVKM. The CDR3 sequence: CASSPRVLARSSYNEQFF. In DNA form, the CDR3 reads TGTGCCAGCAGCCCAAGAGTCCTAGCGCGAAGCTCCTACAATGAGCAGTTCTTC. Full variable domain (remainder filled in from reference TRBV28 and TRBJ2-1): DVKVTQSSRYLVKRTGEKVFLECVQDMDHENMFWYRQDPGLGLRLIYFSYDVKMKEKGDIPEGYSVSREKKERFSLILESASTNQTSMYLCASSPRVLARSSYNEQFFGPGTRLTVL.

A remark on this clone: At one end, the junction sequence differs from germline, possibly due to a read error. CDR3 DNA: TGTGCCAGCGGACTAGCGGGACATTCCTCCGAGCAGTACTTC. Translation: CASGLAGHSSEQYF. The chain links TRBV27 to TRBJ2-7, with 12 bases matching TRBD2. Germline V lookup: CDR1 MNHEY, CDR2 SMNVEV (reference sequence). The CDR3 contains 14 residues.

The chain recombines TRBV9 with TRBJ2-2; D is unclear. The germline V gene encodes CDR1 SGDLS and CDR2 YYNGEE. The CDR3 sequence is 13 residues long. The V gene lost 1 base and the J gene lost 4 bases, with 5 bases spanning the gap. CDR3 residues: CASSVTLTGELFF. The CDR3, as DNA: TGTGCCAGCAGCGTAACACTCACCGGGGAGCTGTTTTTT.

The rearrangement uses TRBV7-2 and TRBJ2-5, with TRBD2 matching 8 bases. V lost 2 bases, J lost 5 bases, and 7 bases stayed unmatched. This CDR3 has 15 residues. Germline-derived CDR1 and CDR2 are SGHTA and FQGNSA. CDR3 amino acids: CASSLPGGPGETQYF. The DNA of the CDR3 is TGTGCCAGCAGCTTACCGGGAGGGCCGGGGGAGACCCAGTACTTC.

The chain carries TRBV4-1 and TRBJ2-7, with a tentative D call TRBD1 (5 bases). The CDR3 has 14 amino acids. With 0 bases removed from V and 3 bases from J, the gap between germline ends came to 9 bases. The germline gives CDR1 MGHRA, CDR2 YSYEKL. The CDR3 DNA reads TGCGCCAGCAGCCAAGAGCGTAGGGGCTACGAGCAGTACTTC. This translates into CASSQERRGYEQYF.

V gene TRBV7-9 combines with J gene TRBJ2-4; D not certain. The V end was cut by 5 bases, the J end by 8 bases, with 10 bases between. The CDR3 runs to 12 residues. Per the germline V gene, CDR1 is SEHNR and CDR2 is FQNEAQ (reference sequence). For the CDR3, the DNA is TGTGCCAGCAGCCCAGCCTTGGACATTCAGTACTTC. Translation: CASSPALDIQYF.

V is TRBV11-2 and J is TRBJ2-2, with 7 bases that match TRBD2. CDR1 is SGHAT, CDR2 FQNNGV, per germline. This CDR3 comprises 18 residues. The V gene end was trimmed by 2 bases and the J gene end by 5 bases; junction bases not matched to a gene: 14. The CDR3 sequence is CASSLSPSGPFVTGELFF. In nucleotides, the CDR3 is TGTGCCAGCAGCTTATCGCCTAGCGGCCCCTTCGTGACCGGGGAGCTGTTTTTT.

J is TRBJ2-7 and V is TRBV10-1; TRBD2 matches 7 bases. Germline values: CDR1 WNHNN, CDR2 SYGVQD (reference sequence). The J segment lost 5 bases and the V segment lost 3 bases, leaving 7 bases of the junction unmatched. This CDR3 region has 14 residues. The CDR3 here is CASSDPGLPNEQYF. CDR3 coding DNA: TGCGCCAGCAGTGACCCGGGACTACCTAACGAGCAGTACTTC.

The chain joins TRBV5-1 to TRBJ1-2; 8 nucleotides align to TRBD1. The junction had 7 bases not matched to a gene; V was cut back by 3 bases and J by 6 bases. In germline, CDR1 is SGHRS, CDR2 YFSETQ. This CDR3 region has 14 residues. For the CDR3, the DNA is TGCGCCAGCAGCTCCGGACAGGGAGATAATGGCTACACCTTC. This gives the protein CASSSGQGDNGYTF.

This sequence joins TRBV6-1 and TRBJ2-2; D not certain. CDR1 is MNHNS, CDR2 SASEGT, per germline. This CDR3 has 13 residues. V was pared by 4 bases and J by 4 bases, with 7 bases between. CDR3 bases: TGTGCCAGCAGTGGCTTTCTCACCGGGGAGCTGTTTTTT. Protein sequence: CASSGFLTGELFF.

This clone came up once. This chain joins TRBV28 and TRBJ2-7, with D tentatively TRBD1 (6 bases). Germline CDR1 MDHEN, CDR2 SYDVKM. CDR3 length: 13 residues. V lost 3 bases and J lost 6, with 12 bases in between. This CDR3 is CASSLLQGLEQYF. CDR3 nucleotide sequence: TGTGCCAGCAGTTTGTTACAGGGTCTCGAGCAGTACTTC.

The CDR3 DNA reads as TGCAGCGTTGAGACAGGGCCGTACGAGCAGTACTTC. It yields the protein CSVETGPYEQYF. V gene TRBV29-1 combines with J gene TRBJ2-5; 7 bases agree with TRBD1. The DNA matches TRBJ2-7 better at its end, which makes the J call doubtful. The CDR3 extends over 12 amino acids. The germline V gene encodes CDR1 SQVTM and CDR2 ANQGSEA.

The V gene is TRBV7-9, the J gene TRBJ2-5; 15 bases fit TRBD2. J was trimmed by 3 bases and V by 6 bases; bases with no gene match: 5. This CDR3 has 16 amino acids. The germline CDR1 and CDR2 sequences are SEHNR and FQNEAQ (reference sequence). As DNA, the CDR3 is TGTGCCAGCAGACCGGGACTAGCGGGAGGTAAAGAGACCCAGTACTTC. This encodes CASRPGLAGGKETQYF.

The chain couples TRBV9 to TRBJ2-5; D remains ambiguous. V dropped 4 bases and J dropped 3 bases, with 10 bases sitting between them. Germline assignment: CDR1 SGDLS and CDR2 YYNGEE. This CDR3 is 13 amino acids long. The CDR3 region has the DNA TGTGCCAGCAGCCCCGCAATCAAAGAGACCCAGTACTTC. Translation: CASSPAIKETQYF.

This clone was picked up one time. The chain joins TRBV6-5 to TRBJ1-5; no definite D call. The CDR3 is 11 residues long. Trimming took off 7 bases at V and 3 bases at J, with 4 bases between the two ends. CDR1 is MNHEY, CDR2 SVGAGI, per germline. The CDR3 here is CASNNNQPQHF. CDR3 nucleotides: TGTGCCAGCAATAACAATCAGCCCCAGCATTTT.

This clone has a single count. The genes are TRBV9 and TRBJ2-3, with D maybe TRBD2 (6 bases). The V gene's germline CDR1 is SGDLS and CDR2 YYNGEE. The V and J ends lost 1 base and 1 base respectively, with 13 bases between them. The CDR3 totals 16 residues. CDR3 DNA sequence: TGTGCCAGCAGCGTATCGGGCGGAGGGGGCACAGATACGCAGTATTTT. Its protein product is CASSVSGGGGTDTQYF.

V gene TRBV27 combines with J gene TRBJ2-3, with unresolved D. V shed 7 bases and J shed 2 bases, with 7 bases lying between them. CDR3 size: 12 residues. Germline CDR1 and CDR2: MNHEY and SMNVEV (reference sequence). CDR3 bases: TGTGCCAGCAAATCAATCACAGATACGCAGTATTTT. This sequence encodes CASKSITDTQYF.

The genes are TRBV19 and TRBJ2-1; the D is unclear. Germline values: CDR1 LNHDA, CDR2 SQIVND (reference sequence). V was clipped by 3 bases and J by 6 bases, with 6 bases between them. CDR3 length equals 12 residues. The CDR3 DNA is TGTGCCAGTAGTATGGGCAGCAATGAGCAGTTCTTC. Encoded protein: CASSMGSNEQFF.

J is TRBJ1-2 and V is TRBV9, with 7 bases lining up with TRBD1. The CDR3 runs 14 residues. V was pared by 3 bases and J by 8 bases, with 10 bases of the junction left unmatched. CDR1 and CDR2 from the germline V gene are SGDLS and YYNGEE. The chain's CDR3 is CASSGRAGTDGYTF. CDR3 bases: TGTGCCAGCAGCGGGCGGGCAGGGACAGACGGCTACACCTTC.

This clone has a single count. This chain uses TRBV19 with TRBJ1-2; D gene uncertain. The CDR3 consists of 14 residues. Germline lookup yields CDR1 LNHDA and CDR2 SQIVND (reference sequence). V lost 5 bases and J lost 8, with 18 bases in between. The CDR3 here is CASSSSAALMGYTF. The CDR3 DNA follows: TGTGCCAGTAGTTCCTCGGCCGCCTTAATGGGCTACACCTTC.

This chain connects TRBV6-5 to TRBJ1-4; D gene uncertain. Trimming left V 2 bases short and J 7 bases short, with 14 bases between. This CDR3 comprises 15 residues. Germline V gives CDR1 MNHEY, CDR2 SVGAGI. The CDR3 DNA is TGTGCCAGCAGTTACCCCCCCGCGGGCCGTGAAAAACTGTTTTTT. Translating gives CASSYPPAGREKLFF.

The V call is TRBV18, the J call TRBJ2-3; 8 nucleotides agree with TRBD2. V was pared by 2 bases and J by 6 bases, with 10 bases of the junction left unmatched. Germline V gives CDR1 KGHSH, CDR2 LQKENI. This CDR3 contains 16 residues. The CDR3 bases are TGTGCCAGCTCACCAAGTGCTAGCGGGTCTAAGGATACGCAGTATTTT. The encoded protein is CASSPSASGSKDTQYF.

The rearrangement links TRBV4-3 to TRBJ2-5, with no clear D. Per germline, CDR1 LGHNA and CDR2 YSLEER. The CDR3 consists of 14 residues. The V end was cut by 1 base, the J end by 1 base, with 7 bases between. The CDR3 loop reads CASSQGLAQETQYF. The CDR3 region has the DNA TGCGCCAGCAGCCAAGGACTTGCCCAAGAGACCCAGTACTTC.

The chain combines TRBV30 with TRBJ2-1; D might be TRBD2 (5 bases). The CDR3 covers 17 residues. Trimming took 0 bases from V and 6 from J, leaving 21 bases between them. The germline CDR1 and CDR2 sequences are GTSNPN and SVGIG (reference sequence). CDR3 loop: CAWSVTRPSLWGNEQFF. Written as DNA, the CDR3 is TGTGCCTGGAGTGTAACTCGGCCTAGCCTATGGGGCAATGAGCAGTTCTTC.

V usage is TRBV15 and J usage is TRBJ2-5; 10 bases are a match to TRBD2. The V gene end was trimmed by 0 bases and the J gene end by 1 base; junction bases not matched to a gene: 5. CDR3 size: 17 residues. Germline CDR1 and CDR2: LNHNV and YYDKDF (reference sequence). CDR3 protein: CATSRDLLAGPQETQYF. The CDR3 nucleotides are TGTGCCACCAGCAGAGATCTACTAGCGGGACCCCAAGAGACCCAGTACTTC.